These 19 T cell receptor beta chains were all obtained from the same sample, sequenced in a study of Graves' ophthalmopathy and Graves' hyperthyroidism. CDR3 regions of TCR beta were amplified from RNA transcripts. Second-round multiplex PCR came after a first-round RT-PCR that employed HTBI primers. TCRdb re-analysed the multiplex PCR reads in MiXCR, keeping a single row per CDR3 protein. The table lists 650,000 to 800,000 distinct CDR3 sequences, about two fifths of them singletons. The sequenced sample was peripheral blood. All receptors derive from an adult man with Graves' ophthalmopathy.

The rearrangement uses TRBV24-1 and TRBJ2-1, with 9 bases identical to TRBD2. There are 18 residues in the CDR3. V shed 6 bases and J 8 bases; nucleotides not matched to a gene: 19. The germline CDR1 and CDR2 sequences are KGHDR and SFDVKD. DNA for the CDR3: TGTGCCACCAGTAGCACCAGGGCCGGGACTAGCTGGAAGCATGAGCAGTTCTTC. It yields the protein CATSSTRAGTSWKHEQFF.

V gene TRBV20-1 combines with J gene TRBJ1-2, with D unclear. Germline V gene sequence: CDR1 DFQATT, CDR2 SNEGSKA (reference sequence). This CDR3 has 15 amino acids. V shed 3 bases and J shed 8 bases, with 22 bases lying between them. The CDR3 nucleotides are TGCAGTGCTAGGATGGTCACCGGGGTAGCGGGGGGCTACACCTTC. Its translation is CSARMVTGVAGGYTF.

This clonotype showed up many times. The chain combines TRBV10-3 with TRBJ2-7; TRBD2 is a possible D gene (5 bases). The CDR3 loop spans 14 amino acids. Trimming removed 8 bases from V and 3 bases from J, with 17 bases in between. Germline V gene data show CDR1 as ENHRY and CDR2 as SYGVKD. The CDR3 bases are TGTGCCATCTCCGACTACACACTCATCTACGAGCAGTACTTC. It translates to CAISDYTLIYEQYF.

This clonotype has only one observation. The V gene is TRBV2, the J gene TRBJ1-2, with a tentative D call TRBD1 (5 bases). Germline V lookup: CDR1 SNHLY, CDR2 FYNNEI. Trimming left V 7 bases short and J 7 bases short, with 10 bases between. The CDR3 extends over 11 amino acids. In nucleotides, the CDR3 is TGTGCCAGCACCCGGGACGGTGGCTACACCTTC. This gives the protein CASTRDGGYTF.

This sequence joins TRBV18 and TRBJ2-7; D may correspond to TRBD1 or TRBD2 (5 bases each). The V gene lost 4 bases and the J gene lost 0 bases, with 13 bases spanning the gap. This CDR3 has 15 amino acids. CDR1 KGHSH and CDR2 LQKENI come from the germline V gene. DNA for the CDR3: TGTGCCAGCTCACTTGGGACGGACTCCTCCTACGAGCAGTACTTC. Amino acids: CASSLGTDSSYEQYF.

Concerning this clonotype itself: The junction does not match germline at one end; this may be a read error. The V and J genes are TRBV12-3 or TRBV12-4 and TRBJ1-5; 7 bases agree with TRBD1. The length of the CDR3 is 13 residues. The CDR3 DNA follows: TGTGCCAGCAGTTTGGAGAGGGGACAGCCCCGGCATTTT. Translated, it gives CASSLERGQPRHF.

V usage is TRBV10-3 and J usage is TRBJ1-2; perhaps TRBD1 as D (5 bases). The CDR3 has 11 residues. V lost 6 bases and J lost 11, with 13 bases in between. Looked up from germline, CDR1 is ENHRY and CDR2 is SYGVKD. The CDR3 here is CAIREGQGYTF. In DNA form, the CDR3 reads TGTGCCATCAGGGAGGGGCAGGGATACACCTTC.

In regard to this clonotype: The CDR3 carries no conserved terminal phenylalanine or tryptophan, so it likely arises from a read error. No DNA is shown, since the ends of the CDR3 on it are uncertain; the CDR3 is the one TCRdb lists. The CDR3 region is CASRFLGRDEANY. V usage is TRBV19 and J usage is TRBJ1-1; the table's D call TRBD1 went unverified against the DNA. The CDR3 is 13 residues long, ends included. Looked up from germline, CDR1 is LNHDA and CDR2 is SQIVND (reference sequence).

V is TRBV9 and J is TRBJ1-2; 10 bases agree with TRBD1. The CDR3 length is 14 residues. Trimming removed 3 bases from V and 4 bases from J; junction bases left unmatched: 3. Germline lookup yields CDR1 SGDLS and CDR2 YYNGEE. CDR3 in DNA: TGTGCCAGCAGCGAGGGACAGGGGACCTATGGCTACACCTTC. Amino acids: CASSEGQGTYGYTF.

The CDR3 spells CSARGHSTDTQYF. For the CDR3, the DNA is TGCAGTGCTAGGGGACATAGCACAGATACGCAGTATTTT. The chain combines TRBV20-1 with TRBJ2-3; D perhaps matches TRBD1 (6 bases). This CDR3 spans 13 amino acids. V shed 3 bases and J shed 0 bases, with 7 bases lying between them. Looked up from germline, CDR1 is DFQATT and CDR2 is SNEGSKA (reference sequence).

A few counts support this clonotype. The chain joins TRBV19 to TRBJ2-7; TRBD1 might be the D (6 bases). The CDR3 sequence is 15 residues long. The germline gives CDR1 LNHDA, CDR2 SQIVND (reference sequence). The germline V and J ends were trimmed by 3 bases and 0 bases, with 12 bases remaining between them. CDR3 region: CASSIARTVSYEQYF. In nucleotides, the CDR3 is TGTGCCAGTAGTATCGCCCGGACAGTCTCCTACGAGCAGTACTTC.

This clonotype was counted ten times or more. The chain is built from TRBV7-8 and TRBJ1-6; TRBD1 matches at 11 bases. Per germline, CDR1 SGHVS and CDR2 FQNEAQ. V dropped 1 base and J dropped 11; count of bases not matched to a gene: 4. The CDR3 covers 15 residues. The CDR3 loop is CASSLGGTGGTPLHF. The CDR3, as DNA: TGTGCCAGCAGCTTAGGGGGGACAGGGGGAACACCCCTCCACTTT.

Ten or more counts support this clonotype. The chain joins TRBV4-3 to TRBJ1-1; TRBD1 might be the D (5 bases). CDR1 LGHNA and CDR2 YSLEER come from the germline V gene. Trimming left V 3 bases short and J 3 bases short, with 17 bases between. The CDR3 sequence is 16 residues long. CDR3 in amino acids: CASSQPRDGGYTEAFF. The DNA for the CDR3 is TGCGCCAGCAGCCAGCCCCGGGACGGTGGATACACTGAAGCTTTCTTT.

This clonotype has a single count. Because the CDR3 is missing its conserved closing phenylalanine or tryptophan, this is likely a read error. The CDR3 protein is CAIGRETQYL. Written as DNA, the CDR3 is TGTGCCATCGGTCGGGAGACCCAGTACCTC. The chain employs TRBV10-3 and TRBJ2-5, with D hard to call. This CDR3 has 10 amino acids. With 8 bases removed from V and 5 bases from J, the gap between germline ends came to 6 bases. Germline loops: CDR1 ENHRY, CDR2 SYGVKD.

CDR3 bases: TGTGCCAGCAGCTCATCCGGGACTACTTACCCCTACGAGCAGTACTTC. It is translated as CASSSSGTTYPYEQYF. This sequence joins TRBV5-4 and TRBJ2-7, with TRBD2 matching 7 bases. Trimming removed 3 bases from V and 2 bases from J; junction bases left unmatched: 11. Germline V gene data show CDR1 as SGHNT and CDR2 as YYREEE (reference sequence). This CDR3 contains 16 residues.

The chain has TRBV7-8 and TRBJ2-5; 8 nucleotides match TRBD1. CDR1 SGHVS and CDR2 FQNEAQ come from the germline V gene. V was pared by 5 bases and J by 3 bases, with 8 bases of the junction left unmatched. This CDR3 contains 15 residues. The CDR3 here is CASSVETGEEETQYF. The CDR3, as DNA: TGTGCCAGCAGCGTCGAGACAGGGGAAGAAGAGACCCAGTACTTC. The full variable domain, its missing parts supplied by reference TRBV7-8 and TRBJ2-5, is GAGVSQSPRYKVAKRGQDVALRCDPISGHVSLFWYQQALGQGPEFLTYFQNEAQLDKSGLPSDRFFAERPEGSVSTLKIQRTQQEDSAVYLCASSVETGEEETQYFGPGTRLLVL.

The V and J genes are TRBV10-3 and TRBJ2-7; TRBD1 or TRBD2 may be the D gene (5 bases each). Germline V gives CDR1 ENHRY, CDR2 SYGVKD. CDR3 length: 13 amino acids. V lost 11 bases to trimming and J lost 5 bases, with 19 bases between them. CDR3 DNA sequence: TGTGCCGCCAGGGCGAGGGTCATGGACGAGCAGTACTTC. As protein: CAARARVMDEQYF.

This clonotype has at least ten counts. The rearrangement uses TRBV5-1 and TRBJ2-2, with D possibly being TRBD1 (6 bases). Germline CDR1 and CDR2: SGHRS and YFSETQ. The CDR3 totals 14 residues. The V gene lost 4 bases and the J gene lost 2 bases, with 9 bases spanning the gap. CDR3 protein: CASSGGGNTGELFF. CDR3 DNA: TGCGCCAGCAGCGGTGGGGGCAACACCGGGGAGCTGTTTTTT.

This clonotype occurred many times. The rearrangement links TRBV19 to TRBJ1-5; D possibly corresponds to TRBD1 (5 bases). CDR1 and CDR2 (germline): LNHDA, SQIVND (reference sequence). V dropped 7 bases and J dropped 6 bases, with 28 bases sitting between them. CDR3 size: 18 residues. CDR3 nucleotide sequence: TGTGCCAGTACCCCGGGAGGCCAGGGCCTTTGGTACGGTCAGCCCCAGCATTTT. Protein: CASTPGGQGLWYGQPQHF.